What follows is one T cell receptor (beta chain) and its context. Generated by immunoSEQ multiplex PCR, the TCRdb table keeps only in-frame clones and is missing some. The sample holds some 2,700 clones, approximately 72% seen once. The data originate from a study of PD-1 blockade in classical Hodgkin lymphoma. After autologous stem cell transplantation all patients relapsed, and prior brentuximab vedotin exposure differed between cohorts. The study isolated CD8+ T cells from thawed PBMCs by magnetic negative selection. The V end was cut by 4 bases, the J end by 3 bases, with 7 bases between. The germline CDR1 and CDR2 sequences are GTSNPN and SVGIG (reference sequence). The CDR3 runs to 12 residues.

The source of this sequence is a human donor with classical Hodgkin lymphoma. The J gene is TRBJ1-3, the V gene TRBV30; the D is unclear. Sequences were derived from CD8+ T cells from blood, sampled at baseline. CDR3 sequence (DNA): TGTGCCTGGAAAAGGAGTGGAAACACCATATATTTT. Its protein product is CAWKRSGNTIYF.